Each of the 2 T cell receptor beta chains below was sequenced from the same sample in a study of spatial heterogeneity in lung cancer. Each CDR3 protein is one row after TCRdb ran MiXCR on the 5' RACE reads. Among 15,000 to 20,000 distinct CDR3 sequences, about 6.3% were seen once, and the ten largest hold 6.8%. Overall study findings and caveats: For expanded intratumoral alpha and beta TCRs, counts tracked tumor mutation counts.

Time point in this sample: sample taken at primary tumor resection. Antigens for these TCRs are unknown. Here the sequenced sample was lung tumor tissue, taken at surgery. These receptors were collected from a male donor with early-stage non-small cell lung cancer.

This clonotype was seen only a few times. A library prepared for alpha chains yielded this beta chain as an off-target read; its size is of little meaning. The genes are TRBV5-6 and TRBJ1-1, with 9 bases fitting TRBD1. The CDR3 covers 14 residues. The ends lost 3 bases at V and 5 bases at J; junction bases unmatched: 5. Germline CDR1 reads SGHDT; CDR2 reads YYEEEE. DNA for the CDR3: TGTGCCAGCAGCTACGGACAGGGGTGGACTGAAGCTTTCTTT. Amino acid sequence: CASSYGQGWTEAFF. Supplemented by reference TRBV5-6 and TRBJ1-1, the full variable domain reads DAGVTQSPTHLIKTRGQQVTLRCSPKSGHDTVSWYQQALGQGPQFIFQYYEEEERQRGNFPDRFSGHQFPNYSSELNVNALLLGDSALYLCASSYGQGWTEAFFGQGTRLTVV.

This clonotype has at least ten counts. This beta chain slipped into a library made for alpha chains as a stray read, so its size is not meaningful. The rearrangement links TRBV4-2 to TRBJ2-6, with D perhaps assigned TRBD1 or TRBD2 (6 bases each). Germline loops: CDR1 LGHNA, CDR2 YNFKEQ. There are 17 residues in the CDR3. Trimming stripped 0 bases from V and 12 bases from J, with 21 bases between. The CDR3 spells CASSQDWRGDTGRVLTF. As DNA, the CDR3 is TGTGCCAGCAGCCAAGATTGGAGGGGGGACACAGGGCGCGTCCTGACTTTC.